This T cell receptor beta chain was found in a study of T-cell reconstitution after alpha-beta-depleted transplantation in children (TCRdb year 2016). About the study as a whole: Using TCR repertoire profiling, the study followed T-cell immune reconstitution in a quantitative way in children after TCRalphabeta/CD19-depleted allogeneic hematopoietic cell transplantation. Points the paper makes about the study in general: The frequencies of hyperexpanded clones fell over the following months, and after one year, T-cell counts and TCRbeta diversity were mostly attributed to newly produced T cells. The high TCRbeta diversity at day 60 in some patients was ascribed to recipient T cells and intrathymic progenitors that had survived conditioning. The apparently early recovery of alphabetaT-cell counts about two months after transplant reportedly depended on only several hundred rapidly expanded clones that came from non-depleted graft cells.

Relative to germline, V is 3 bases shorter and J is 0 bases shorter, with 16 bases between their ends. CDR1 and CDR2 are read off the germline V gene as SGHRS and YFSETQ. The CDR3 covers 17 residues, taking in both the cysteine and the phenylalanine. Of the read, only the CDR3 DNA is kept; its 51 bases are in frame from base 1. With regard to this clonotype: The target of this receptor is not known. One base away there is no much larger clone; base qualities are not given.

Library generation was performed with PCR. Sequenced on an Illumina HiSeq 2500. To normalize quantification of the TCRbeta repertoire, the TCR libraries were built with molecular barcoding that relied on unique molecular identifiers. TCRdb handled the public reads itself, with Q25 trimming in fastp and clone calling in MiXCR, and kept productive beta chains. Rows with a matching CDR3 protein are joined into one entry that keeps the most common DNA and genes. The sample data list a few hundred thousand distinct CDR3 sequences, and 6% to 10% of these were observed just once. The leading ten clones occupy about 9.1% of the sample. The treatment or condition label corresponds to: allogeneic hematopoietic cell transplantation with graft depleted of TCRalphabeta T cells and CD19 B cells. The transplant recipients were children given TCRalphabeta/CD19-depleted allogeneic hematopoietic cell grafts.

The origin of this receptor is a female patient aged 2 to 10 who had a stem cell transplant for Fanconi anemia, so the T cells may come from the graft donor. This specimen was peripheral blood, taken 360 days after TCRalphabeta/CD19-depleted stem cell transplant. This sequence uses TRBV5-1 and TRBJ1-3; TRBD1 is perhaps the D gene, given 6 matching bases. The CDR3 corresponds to CASSWTQGFNSGNTIYF. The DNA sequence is TGCGCCAGCAGCTGGACACAGGGATTCAACTCTGGAAACACCATATATTTT.